This TCR beta chain was profiled in a study of graft-versus-host responses after intestinal transplantation. Whole-study context: Anti-thymocyte globulin induction was given to all recipients, followed by tacrolimus and steroids for about 3 years.

In regard to this clone: What it recognizes is unknown.

The V gene's germline CDR1 is SEHNR and CDR2 FQNEAQ (reference sequence). The CDR3 totals 13 residues. V lost 5 bases to trimming and J lost 4 bases, with 11 bases between them. Sequencing used immunoSEQ multiplex PCR; TCRdb keeps in-frame clones, though not all of them. Of about 94,000 clones in the sample, roughly 91% were seen once. This sequence was found in a human donor who received an intestinal transplant. The rearrangement links TRBV7-9 to TRBJ1-2; the D gene is possibly TRBD1 (5 bases). The source material was unstimulated CD8+ T cells sorted from spleen or lymph node cells, sampled before intestinal transplant. The CDR3 sequence: CASSGLGPYGYTF. The CDR3 region has the DNA TGTGCCAGCAGCGGGCTGGGGCCCTATGGCTACACCTTC.